The T cell receptor beta chain described here comes from a study of Ad26.COV2.S vaccination and SARS-CoV-2 variants. Treatment reported: some 20 received Ad26.COV2.S at low or high dose, single or two shots; roughly 5 received placebo; per-sample allocation not given. Each sample was drawn 63 days after the first injection (of vaccine or placebo). As its vector, the vaccine had Ad26, which expressed Wuhan-strain SARS-CoV-2 spike. Method: immunoSEQ multiplex PCR; TCRdb's copy keeps in-frame clones and lacks some. Here the sample spans 200,000 to 300,000 clones, more than 75% being singletons. Sequenced material: peripheral blood, taken in a trial of Ad26.COV2.S vaccine versus placebo. This TCR was recovered from a person aged 18-60 years who received the Ad26.COV2.S COVID-19 vaccine or a placebo.

The CDR3 loop reads CSATSGLDEAKNIQYF. The CDR3, as DNA: TGCAGCGCGACTTCGGGACTAGACGAAGCCAAAAACATTCAGTACTTC. The rearrangement joins TRBV29-1 to TRBJ2-4, with TRBD2 matching 8 bases. There are 16 residues in the CDR3. Germline V gene data show CDR1 as SQVTM and CDR2 as ANQGSEA. The J segment lost 0 bases and the V segment lost 7 bases, leaving 11 bases of the junction unmatched.